This TCR beta chain appears in the sequencing data of a study of blood T cell repertoires in COVID-19. Study as a whole: Specimens from acute and convalescent COVID-19 originated in the United States, Italy and Spain. The analysed material was cDNA or gDNA that came from T cells, B-cell-depleted T cells, or PBMCs.

After removal of 1 base from V and 8 bases from J, the junction contained 2 bases not matched to a gene. The CDR3 spans 14 residues. Germline V gene sequence: CDR1 LGHDT, CDR2 YNNKEL (reference sequence). In the original processing: Reference gene primer amplification yielded estimated nucleated cell counts. Clones were sequenced by immunoSEQ multiplex PCR, and TCRdb holds only the in-frame ones, with some missing. Clone size and the V and J calls come from that table; the DNA yielded D and trimming. This table holds tens of thousands of clones, 75% to 90% found once. The origin of this receptor is a woman older than 75 with acute or convalescent COVID-19. Sequenced: peripheral blood. The rearrangement uses TRBV3-1 (or the pseudogene TRBV3-2) and TRBJ1-6, with 7 bases aligning to TRBD1. The CDR3 reads CASSQGGGYSPLHF. CDR3 sequence (DNA): TGTGCCAGCAGCCAAGGAGGGGGCTATTCACCCCTCCACTTT.